The clone carrying this TCR beta chain has just a few counts. The antigen is unknown. The data originate from a study of cytotoxic CD8 clonotypes in ibrutinib-treated CLL. Study in general: Mean values per sample were 255,043 productive templates and tens of thousands of productive rearrangements. Whole-study results and caveats: Before falling back toward baseline at progression, clonality had risen at the time of ibrutinib response.

This CDR3 spans 13 amino acids. V lost 6 bases and J 2 bases, leaving 10 bases between the germline ends. Per the germline V gene, CDR1 is MRHNA and CDR2 is SNTAGT. Depth targeted 1 in 200,000 to 1 in 1 million T cells, averaging roughly 9.7x coverage per clonotype. The method was immunoSEQ multiplex PCR; TCRdb's version includes in-frame clones alone and lacks a portion of them. The sample has around 30,000 clones; 62% are singletons. This specimen was PBMCs, taken before ibrutinib treatment. The sequence was obtained from a human donor with chronic lymphocytic leukemia. This rearrangement joins TRBV6-4 to TRBJ1-2, with D perhaps matching TRBD1 (5 bases). The CDR3 DNA is TGTGCCAGCAGGGACACAAGGAACTATGGCTACACCTTC. It translates to CASRDTRNYGYTF.